The 21 T cell receptor beta chains below all came from one sample that was sequenced in a study of shared clonotypes between healthy human individuals. The assay was immunoSEQ multiplex PCR, and TCRdb's table has in-frame clones only and misses some. Of 850,000 to 1,200,000 clones detected, roughly 75% appear once; the ten largest clones hold around 1.4%. Sequenced material: memory CD4+ T cells sorted from blood. The subset is: CD45RA-negative fraction. Receptor source: a man aged 18 to 30 in good health.

CDR3 amino acids: CAWRPGQSVKETQYF. In nucleotides, the CDR3 is TGTGCCTGGAGACCGGGACAGAGTGTTAAAGAGACCCAGTACTTC. J is TRBJ2-5 and V is TRBV30; TRBD1 aligns across 7 bases. Trimming cost V 3 bases and J 3 bases; bases outside gene matches: 10. This CDR3 comprises 15 residues. Germline V gene sequence: CDR1 GTSNPN, CDR2 SVGIG (reference sequence).

This clone was detected only once. This rearrangement joins TRBV5-1 to TRBJ2-3, with TRBD2 as a possible D gene (7 bases). Germline values: CDR1 SGHRS, CDR2 YFSETQ. The CDR3 runs to 15 residues. Trimming removed 6 bases at V and 4 bases at J, with 18 bases between. CDR3 coding DNA: TGCGCCAGCAACCCCCGGGTAGGGGGGGCAGATACGCAGTATTTT. Its protein is CASNPRVGGADTQYF.

The chain carries TRBV5-6 and TRBJ2-5; 7 bases agree with TRBD1. With 4 bases clipped from V and 3 bases from J, the junction kept 3 bases outside the gene matches. Looked up from germline, CDR1 is SGHDT and CDR2 is YYEEEE. This CDR3 contains 13 residues. This CDR3 reads CASSPTGKETQYF. CDR3 coding DNA: TGTGCCAGCAGCCCGACAGGGAAAGAGACCCAGTACTTC.

The chain couples TRBV18 to TRBJ2-3; TRBD2 matches 12 bases. V shed 0 bases, J shed 0 bases, and the junction held 4 bases outside the gene matches. Per the germline V gene, CDR1 is KGHSH and CDR2 is LQKENI. The CDR3 is 18 residues long. This CDR3 reads CASSPPASGRASTDTQYF. The CDR3 coding sequence is TGTGCCAGCTCACCACCGGCTAGCGGGAGGGCTAGCACAGATACGCAGTATTTT. The full variable domain, completed using reference TRBV18 and TRBJ2-3, is NAGVMQNPRHLVRRRGQEARLRCSPMKGHSHVYWYRQLPEEGLKFMVYLQKENIIDESGMPKERFSAEFPKEGPSILRIQQVVRGDSAAYFCASSPPASGRASTDTQYFGPGTRLTVL.

This clone showed up just a few times. The V call is TRBV2, the J call TRBJ1-2; D is undetermined. The CDR3 totals 15 residues. V lost 0 bases and J 5 bases, leaving 13 bases between the germline ends. CDR1 SNHLY and CDR2 FYNNEI come from the germline V gene. This CDR3 reads CASSEARDLRYGYTF. As DNA, the CDR3 is TGTGCCAGCAGTGAAGCGCGAGACCTGAGGTATGGCTACACCTTC.

In its sample, this clone was seen a few times. Within the sample, other DNA sequences also encode this same CDR3. The rearrangement joins TRBV27 to TRBJ1-6, with D uncertain. Trimming cost V 3 bases and J 8 bases, with 5 bases left between them. The CDR3 loop spans 12 amino acids. In germline, CDR1 is MNHEY, CDR2 SMNVEV (reference sequence). The CDR3 DNA follows: TGTGCCAGCAGTTTTCCAGATTCACCCCTCCACTTT. Amino acid sequence: CASSFPDSPLHF.

The rearrangement links TRBV20-1 to TRBJ2-3; D not resolved. Trimming took off 7 bases at V and 3 bases at J, with 5 bases between the two ends. The CDR3 sequence is 10 residues long. CDR1 DFQATT and CDR2 SNEGSKA come from the germline V gene (reference sequence). The CDR3 DNA reads TGCAGTGTCATGACAGATACGCAGTATTTT. This codes for CSVMTDTQYF.

In this sample, this clone turned up once. V usage is TRBV2 and J usage is TRBJ2-7, with 12 bases fitting TRBD1. Trimming took 10 bases from V and 2 from J; bases not matched to a gene: 6. CDR1 SNHLY and CDR2 FYNNEI come from the germline V gene. CDR3 size: 14 residues. The CDR3 DNA reads TGTGCCAACTTCGGGACAGGGGGCCCCTACGAGCAGTACTTC. The encoded protein is CANFGTGGPYEQYF.

The gene calls are TRBV28 and TRBJ1-2; D perhaps matches TRBD1 (5 bases). Germline loops: CDR1 MDHEN, CDR2 SYDVKM. V gave up 5 bases and J gave up 2 bases, with 12 bases separating them. The CDR3 is 14 amino acids. CDR3 region: CASSNLGRNYGYTF. The CDR3 region has the DNA TGTGCCAGCAGTAACTTGGGACGGAACTATGGCTACACCTTC.

The V gene is TRBV5-4, the J gene TRBJ2-3, with TRBD2 matching over 7 bases. J lost 0 bases, V lost 4 bases, and 5 bases had no gene match. Germline loops: CDR1 SGHNT, CDR2 YYREEE (reference sequence). This CDR3 comprises 15 residues. CDR3 protein: CASSGWEGSTDTQYF. In DNA form, the CDR3 reads TGTGCCAGCAGCGGGTGGGAGGGAAGCACAGATACGCAGTATTTT.

V usage is TRBV6-1 and J usage is TRBJ1-2; no definite D call. The CDR3 spans 17 residues. Trimming took off 1 base at V and 3 bases at J, with 18 bases between the two ends. Germline lookup yields CDR1 MNHNS and CDR2 SASEGT. Here the CDR3 reads CASSEGSRVGLDYGYTF. Written as DNA, the CDR3 is TGTGCCAGCAGTGAAGGGTCCCGGGTCGGCTTAGACTATGGCTACACCTTC.

The chain combines TRBV19 with TRBJ1-4; no clear D gene. V was shortened by 5 bases and J by 3 bases, with 16 bases between the two germline ends. The CDR3 contains 16 residues. The germline V gene has CDR1 LNHDA and CDR2 SQIVND (reference sequence). CDR3 protein: CASSPGSGGPNEKLFF. CDR3 sequence (DNA): TGTGCCAGTAGTCCTGGGAGCGGAGGACCTAATGAAAAACTGTTTTTT.

This chain uses TRBV19 with TRBJ1-2; D is uncertain. Germline V gene lookup returns CDR1 LNHDA and CDR2 SQIVND (reference sequence). Deletions cut 6 bases from V and 0 bases from J, with 11 bases between. The CDR3 consists of 14 residues. CDR3 sequence: CASRESRANYGYTF. The CDR3 DNA follows: TGTGCCAGTAGAGAGAGCCGGGCTAACTATGGCTACACCTTC. The complete variable domain, with remaining parts taken from reference TRBV19 and TRBJ1-2, reads DGGITQSPKYLFRKEGQNVTLSCEQNLNHDAMYWYRQDPGQGLRLIYYSQIVNDFQKGDIAEGYSVSREKKESFPLTVTSAQKNPTAFYLCASRESRANYGYTFGSGTRLTVV.

This sequence joins TRBV7-6 and TRBJ1-2; D is possibly TRBD1 (5 bases). V lost 1 base, J lost 7 bases, and 13 bases lay in between. Per germline, CDR1 SGHVS and CDR2 FNYEAQ. CDR3 size: 14 residues. The CDR3 region is CASSLEVGTAGYTF. The CDR3 DNA reads as TGTGCCAGCAGCTTAGAGGTGGGGACCGCTGGCTACACCTTC.

The CDR3 DNA reads as TGTGCCAGCAGACAACAGGGCACAAGTAATTCACCCCTCCACTTT. Amino acids: CASRQQGTSNSPLHF. This rearrangement joins TRBV5-4 to TRBJ1-6; TRBD1 is a possible D gene (6 bases). CDR3 length: 15 residues. Germline V CDR1 and CDR2: SGHNT, YYREEE (reference sequence). Trimming left V 5 bases short and J 6 bases short, with 15 bases between.

This sequence joins TRBV4-3 and TRBJ1-4; tentatively, D is TRBD1 (6 bases). Trimming stripped 6 bases from V and 8 bases from J, with 13 bases between. The CDR3 extends over 13 amino acids. The germline V gene has CDR1 LGHNA and CDR2 YSLEER. The CDR3 reads CASRGAGSEKLFF. The CDR3, as DNA: TGCGCCAGCAGGGGGGCGGGCAGCGAAAAACTGTTTTTT.

This clone was detected a few times. This sequence joins TRBV6-5 and TRBJ2-7; 9 nucleotides line up with TRBD1. The CDR3 is 15 amino acids. The germline V gene encodes CDR1 MNHEY and CDR2 SVGAGI. The junction had 7 bases not matched to a gene; V was cut back by 7 bases and J by 0 bases. CDR3 nucleotides: TGTGCCAGCACCCCGGACAGGGGCTCCTCCTACGAGCAGTACTTC. It codes for CASTPDRGSSYEQYF.

The V and J genes are TRBV28 and TRBJ2-3, with 8 bases fitting TRBD1. The CDR3 consists of 16 residues. Germline V gene sequence: CDR1 MDHEN, CDR2 SYDVKM. Losses at the gene ends were 2 bases for V and 2 bases for J; bases not matched to a gene: 6. CDR3 protein: CASSLVGQGYTDTQYF. In DNA form, the CDR3 reads TGTGCCAGCAGTTTAGTAGGACAGGGATACACAGATACGCAGTATTTT.

This clone appeared a single time. The chain recombines TRBV7-9 with TRBJ1-1, with 7 bases that match TRBD1. This CDR3 has 16 residues. V lost 3 bases to trimming and J lost 6 bases; unmatched junction nucleotides: 13. CDR1 SEHNR and CDR2 FQNEAQ come from the germline V gene (reference sequence). The CDR3 loop reads CASSLTGYTTSPEAFF. The CDR3 region has the DNA TGTGCCAGCAGCTTGACAGGGTATACCACTAGCCCTGAAGCTTTCTTT.

V and J are TRBV19 and TRBJ2-1, with 10 bases identical to TRBD2. J was trimmed by 9 bases and V by 6 bases; bases with no gene match: 5. The germline CDR1 and CDR2 sequences are LNHDA and SQIVND (reference sequence). The CDR3 has 13 residues. The CDR3: CASRLLAGSEQFF. CDR3 coding DNA: TGTGCCAGTAGACTACTAGCGGGAAGTGAGCAGTTCTTC.

This chain joins TRBV7-9 and TRBJ2-2; D remains unclear. The CDR3 totals 13 residues. Germline CDR1 is SEHNR and CDR2 is FQNEAQ (reference sequence). V lost 5 bases, J lost 1 base, and 5 bases lay in between. The CDR3, as DNA: TGTGCCAGCAGCCAACAGAACACCGGGGAGCTGTTTTTT. Translated, it gives CASSQQNTGELFF.